Sequencing of this T cell receptor beta chain was carried out in a study of cytomegalovirus exposure and HLA in healthy donors. Study-wide results and limits: Associated with cytomegalovirus, according to the listing, were some 150 TCR beta chains.

The CDR3 sequence is 15 residues long. Germline V lookup: CDR1 SEHNR, CDR2 FQNEAQ (reference sequence). V dropped 5 bases and J dropped 2 bases, with 14 bases sitting between them. Donors came from a validation cohort of over a hundred subjects, distinct from the first 666-subject cohort. A word on this clone: Its antigen remains unidentified.

Here immunoSEQ multiplex PCR was the method, and the copy in TCRdb shows in-frame clones only, minus some. This table has around 71,000 clones, roughly 94% appearing once. The V gene is TRBV7-9, the J gene TRBJ2-3; D unclear. Sequencing was carried out using PBMCs. The sequence derives from a man aged 18 to 35 in good health and CMV-seropositive. The CDR3 spells CASSPPVRSTDTQYF. CDR3 nucleotide sequence: TGTGCCAGCAGCCCCCCAGTGCGGTCCACAGATACGCAGTATTTT. The entire variable domain, with the rest obtained from reference TRBV7-9 and TRBJ2-3, is as follows: DTGVSQNPRHKITKRGQNVTFRCDPISEHNRLYWYRQTLGQGPEFLTYFQNEAQLEKSRLLSDRFSAERPKGSFSTLEIQRTEQGDSAMYLCASSPPVRSTDTQYFGPGTRLTVL.